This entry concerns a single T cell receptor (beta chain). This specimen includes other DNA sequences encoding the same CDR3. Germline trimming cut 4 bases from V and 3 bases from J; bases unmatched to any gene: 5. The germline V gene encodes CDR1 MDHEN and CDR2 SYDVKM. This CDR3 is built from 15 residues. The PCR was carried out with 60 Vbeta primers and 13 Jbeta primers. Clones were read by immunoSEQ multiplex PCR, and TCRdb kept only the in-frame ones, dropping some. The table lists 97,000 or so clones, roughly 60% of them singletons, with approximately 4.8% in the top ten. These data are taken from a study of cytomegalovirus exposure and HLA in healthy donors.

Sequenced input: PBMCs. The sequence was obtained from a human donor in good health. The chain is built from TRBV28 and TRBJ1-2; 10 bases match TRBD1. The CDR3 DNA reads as TGTGCCAGCAGTTCACCGGGACAGGGGCACTATGGCTACACCTTC. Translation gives CASSSPGQGHYGYTF.